Listed here are 13 T cell receptor beta chains from one sample, sequenced in a study of cytomegalovirus exposure and HLA in healthy donors. In the PCR, 60 Vbeta and 13 Jbeta primers were used. Produced via immunoSEQ multiplex PCR; TCRdb's table is partial and in-frame only. The sample shows 150,000 to 200,000 clones, less than 80% of them seen only once. The specimen sequenced was PBMCs. The receptors derive from a man aged 18-30 years in good health and CMV-seronegative.

The gene calls are TRBV5-1 and TRBJ2-5; possibly TRBD2 for D (5 bases). V lost 5 bases and J lost 5, with 16 bases in between. Germline V gene lookup returns CDR1 SGHRS and CDR2 YFSETQ. The CDR3 is 14 residues long. DNA of the CDR3: TGCGCCAGCAGTCCCGGACTGAACCCGGAGACCCAGTACTTC. It translates to CASSPGLNPETQYF.

The CDR3 is CASKSDTGYTF. The CDR3 DNA reads as TGTGCCAGCAAGTCCGACACTGGCTACACCTTC. The chain uses TRBV28 and TRBJ1-2; D is uncertain. This CDR3 contains 11 residues. V gave up 7 bases and J gave up 7 bases, with 10 bases separating them. Per the germline V gene, CDR1 is MDHEN and CDR2 is SYDVKM.

In this sample, this clone turned up once. This chain connects TRBV11-1 to TRBJ1-1, with 7 bases fitting TRBD1. V trimming: 8 bases; J trimming: 6 bases; junction bases outside the gene matches: 9. CDR3 length: 13 amino acids. Germline loops: CDR1 SGHAT, CDR2 FQDESV (reference sequence). CDR3 residues: CASGTGEFAEAFF. DNA of the CDR3: TGTGCCAGCGGAACAGGGGAGTTTGCTGAAGCTTTCTTT.

The chain links TRBV21-1 to TRBJ1-1; the table gives TRBD1 as D, unverified against the DNA. TRBV21-1 is deemed a pseudogene. This CDR3 has 20 amino acids. The CDR3 bases are TGTGCCAGCCCCACCCAGAAGGGGATGCAGGGGGACCCCCCGAACACTGAAGCTTTCTTT. This gives the protein CASPTQKGMQGDPPNTEAFF.

The rearrangement links TRBV6-5 to TRBJ1-3; D is ambiguous. This CDR3 has 15 amino acids. Trimming left V 0 bases short and J 0 bases short, with 6 bases between. Per the germline V gene, CDR1 is MNHEY and CDR2 is SVGAGI. CDR3 residues: CASSYSRDSGNTIYF. The CDR3 bases are TGTGCCAGCAGTTACTCTCGGGACTCTGGAAACACCATATATTTT.

The chain is built from TRBV2 and TRBJ2-5, with a weak D call TRBD2 (6 bases). In germline, CDR1 is SNHLY, CDR2 FYNNEI. V was cut by 5 bases and J by 1 base, with 14 bases left in between. The CDR3 extends over 15 amino acids. DNA of the CDR3: TGTGCCAGCAGTCTCCTAGTGGGGGGCCAAGAGACCCAGTACTTC. Translating it yields CASSLLVGGQETQYF.

The chain uses TRBV2 and TRBJ1-5; D not resolved. CDR1 SNHLY and CDR2 FYNNEI come from the germline V gene. There are 13 residues in the CDR3. With 7 bases removed from V and 9 bases from J, the gap between germline ends came to 16 bases. The DNA for the CDR3 is TGTGCCAGCAAAAGGCTAGGTTCCGGGCCCCAGCATTTT. Residues: CASKRLGSGPQHF.

The J gene is TRBJ2-3, the V gene TRBV4-1; TRBD2 agrees at 11 bases. The CDR3 spans 15 residues. J was trimmed by 1 base and V by 4 bases; bases with no gene match: 1. Germline V gene sequence: CDR1 MGHRA, CDR2 YSYEKL. In nucleotides, the CDR3 is TGCGCCAGCAGCCCTAGCGGGGGGCGCACAGATACGCAGTATTTT. Translating it yields CASSPSGGRTDTQYF.

J is TRBJ1-2 and V is TRBV7-2; 9 bases line up with TRBD1. The length of the CDR3 is 14 residues. The trim removed 5 bases at V and 8 bases at J, leaving 9 bases unmatched. CDR1 is SGHTA and CDR2 is FQGNSA in the germline V gene. This CDR3 is CASSQVGTGYGYTF. The CDR3 coding sequence is TGTGCCAGCAGCCAAGTGGGGACAGGGTACGGCTACACCTTC.

This chain joins TRBV28 and TRBJ2-1; possible D gene TRBD2, 5 bases. Per germline, CDR1 MDHEN and CDR2 SYDVKM. CDR3 length: 16 amino acids. V dropped 5 bases and J dropped 1 base, with 15 bases sitting between them. For the CDR3, the DNA is TGTGCCAGCAGTCCCCTATTGAGGGTTTCCTACAATGAGCAGTTCTTC. Protein sequence: CASSPLLRVSYNEQFF.

The chain combines TRBV15 with TRBJ2-1, with D uncertain. The CDR3 length is 14 residues. Trimming left V 3 bases short and J 10 bases short, with 16 bases between. The germline gives CDR1 LNHNV, CDR2 YYDKDF (reference sequence). The CDR3 is CATSRAGSTTEQFF. As DNA, the CDR3 is TGTGCCACCAGCAGGGCCGGCAGTACTACAGAGCAGTTCTTC.

The chain couples TRBV21-1 to TRBJ1-1. TRBV21-1 is classified as a pseudogene. The CDR3 covers 14 residues. Here the CDR3 DNA reads TGTGCCAGTACTCCCGGGTCCACGAACACTGAAGCTTTCTTT. This codes for CASTPGSTNTEAFF.

The V call is TRBV5-6, the J call TRBJ2-2; 7 bases map to TRBD1. The CDR3 consists of 15 residues. With 2 bases clipped from V and 3 bases from J, the junction kept 4 bases outside the gene matches. Germline loops: CDR1 SGHDT, CDR2 YYEEEE. Written as DNA, the CDR3 is TGTGCCAGCAGCTTAGGCAGGGGGTACACCGGGGAGCTGTTTTTT. It is translated as CASSLGRGYTGELFF. Variable domain in full (rest from reference TRBV5-6 and TRBJ2-2): DAGVTQSPTHLIKTRGQQVTLRCSPKSGHDTVSWYQQALGQGPQFIFQYYEEEERQRGNFPDRFSGHQFPNYSSELNVNALLLGDSALYLCASSLGRGYTGELFFGEGSRLTVL.